This TCR beta chain was sequenced for a study of identical twins. General observations from the study: Researchers caution that invariant MAIT and iNKT cells could partly confound zero-insertion analyses.

This clonotype was recorded a few times. Its antigen is still unknown. Healthy Caucasians supplied all donations. Looked up from germline, CDR1 is MNHNS and CDR2 is SASEGT. The CDR3 runs 15 residues. V was cut by 7 bases and J by 5 bases, with 18 bases left in between. TCRdb used MiXCR to reprocess the 5' RACE reads, holding one entry per CDR3 protein. In the table there are around 530,000 distinct CDR3 sequences, around 15% of which are singletons. The same data also contributed to another study, on yellow fever vaccine responses in identical twins.

The sample taken for sequencing was CD4+ T cells sorted from blood. The gene calls are TRBV6-1 and TRBJ1-5, with D possibly matching TRBD1 (5 bases). This TCR was recovered from a woman between 18 and 30 years old in good health. The CDR3 nucleotides read TGTGCCAGCACGGGGACCACCCAAGGGCATCAGCCCCAGCATTTT. Its translation is CASTGTTQGHQPQHF.